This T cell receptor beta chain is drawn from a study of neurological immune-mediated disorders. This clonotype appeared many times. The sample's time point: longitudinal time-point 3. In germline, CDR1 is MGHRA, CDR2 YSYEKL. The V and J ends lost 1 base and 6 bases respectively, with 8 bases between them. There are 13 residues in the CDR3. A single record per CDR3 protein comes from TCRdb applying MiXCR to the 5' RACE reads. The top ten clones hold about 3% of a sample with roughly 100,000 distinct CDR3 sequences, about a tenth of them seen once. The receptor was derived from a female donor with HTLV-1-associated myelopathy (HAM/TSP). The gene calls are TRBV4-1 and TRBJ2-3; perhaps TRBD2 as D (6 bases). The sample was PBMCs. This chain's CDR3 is CASSQGRGDTQYF. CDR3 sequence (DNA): TGCGCCAGCAGCCAAGGGAGGGGCGATACGCAGTATTTT.